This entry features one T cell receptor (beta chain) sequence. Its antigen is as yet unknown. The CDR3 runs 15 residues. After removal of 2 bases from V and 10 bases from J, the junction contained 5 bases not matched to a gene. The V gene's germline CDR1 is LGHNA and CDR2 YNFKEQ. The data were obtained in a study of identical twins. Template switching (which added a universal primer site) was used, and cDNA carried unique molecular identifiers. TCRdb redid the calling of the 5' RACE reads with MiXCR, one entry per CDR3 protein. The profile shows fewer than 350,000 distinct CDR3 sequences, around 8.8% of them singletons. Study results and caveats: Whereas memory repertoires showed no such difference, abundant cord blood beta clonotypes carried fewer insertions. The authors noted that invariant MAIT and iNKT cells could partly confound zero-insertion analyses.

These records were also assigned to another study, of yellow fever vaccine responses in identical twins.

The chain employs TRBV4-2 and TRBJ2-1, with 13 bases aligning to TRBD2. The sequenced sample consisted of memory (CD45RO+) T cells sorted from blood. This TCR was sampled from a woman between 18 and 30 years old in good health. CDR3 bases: TGTGCCAGCAGCCAACCGGGGACTAGCGGGATGGAGCAGTTCTTC. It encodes CASSQPGTSGMEQFF.